The rows below give T cell receptor beta chains drawn from one sample of a study of regulatory T cells in long-lasting Graves disease. TCRdb passed the multiplex PCR reads through MiXCR, listing each CDR3 protein once. Here the sample spans 400,000 to 500,000 distinct CDR3 sequences, 16% being singletons. The same specimen was also included in a second study, on T cells in Graves' hyperthyroidism and ophthalmopathy.

Sequences were derived from peripheral blood mononuclear cells (PBMCs), sampled at new diagnosis, from a patient treated with antithyroid drugs. These receptors originate from a woman aged 18-29 years with Graves disease. CDR3s include the opening cysteine and the closing phenylalanine or tryptophan. Each record gives: clone size, J gene, CDR3 length, D gene, V gene, CDR3 DNA, CDR3 protein. A D gene is named only where the DNA matches it firmly. Part of the rows lack a size; the others show once, few, many or a class for expanded clones.

NA TRBJ1-5 15 NA TRBV11-2 TGTGCCAGCAGCTTAGAGGACAGCAGCAATCAGCCCCAGCATTTT CASSLEDSSNQPQHF
NA TRBJ2-1 14 TRBD2 TRBV19 TGTGCCAGTAGTATGAGGCGGGAGGACAATGAGCAGTTCTTC CASSMRREDNEQFF
many TRBJ2-3 14 NA TRBV20-1 TGCAGTGCTAGAGGTGGGGAACGCACAGATACGCAGTATTTT CSARGGERTDTQYF
many TRBJ2-5 14 TRBD1 TRBV20-1 TGCAGTCCGACGAGTGGTAGGGACAGGGAGACCCAGTACTTC CSPTSGRDRETQYF
NA TRBJ2-7 16 NA TRBV5-1 TGCGCCAGCAGCTTCAGTCGGGGAAGTGTTACCTACGAGCAGTACTTC CASSFSRGSVTYEQYF
many TRBJ2-7 15 NA TRBV20-1 TGCAGTGCTAGGGGGGTATCCCCAGGGGAACCCGAGCAGTACTTC CSARGVSPGEPEQYF
many TRBJ1-2 15 NA TRBV3-1 TGTGCCAGCAGCCAAAATCTCCGGCAGGGCGGGGGCTACACCTTC CASSQNLRQGGGYTF
many TRBJ2-1 13 NA TRBV20-1 TGCAGTGCTACAGGGACCCCGGGGCTTGAGCAGTTCTTC CSATGTPGLEQFF
many TRBJ1-5 13 NA TRBV30 TGTGCCTGGAGTAACGGGGGATTAAAGGCCCAGCATTTT CAWSNGGLKAQHF
many TRBJ1-1 14 NA TRBV3-1 TGTGCCAGCAGCTTGGCCACCTGGGACACTGAAGCTTTCTTT CASSLATWDTEAFF
many TRBJ2-1 15 TRBD2 TRBV7-9 TGTGCCAGCAGCCTACTAGCGGGAGATAACAATGAGCAGTTCTTC CASSLLAGDNNEQFF
many TRBJ1-1 12 NA TRBV11-2 TGTGCCAGCGAAAAGGTACCTCCCGCAGCTTTCTTT CASEKVPPAAFF
NA TRBJ1-1 14 NA TRBV6-1 TGTGCCAGCATGATGGGGGCGGTGAACACTGAAGCTTTCTTT CASMMGAVNTEAFF
many TRBJ1-1 14 TRBD1 TRBV29-1 TGCAGCGTCAAGGACAGGGGTCATAACACTGAAGCTTTCTTT CSVKDRGHNTEAFF
few TRBJ2-1 13 TRBD2 TRBV6-2/TRBV6-3 TGTGCCAGCAGTTACGGACTAGCGGGAGGGGAGTTCTTC CASSYGLAGGEFF
many TRBJ2-1 15 TRBD2 TRBV28 TGTGCCAGCAGGCGGACGGGGGGACTAGCTGGTGAGCAGTTCTTC CASRRTGGLAGEQFF